What follows describes a single T cell receptor beta chain. This table comes from immunoSEQ multiplex PCR, and its TCRdb copy is limited to in-frame clones, with some not included. Of roughly 100,000 clones listed, roughly 79% are singletons. This sample was taken from a study of blood T cell repertoires in COVID-19. Study overall: Sample material is recorded as cDNA or gDNA derived from T cells, B-cell-depleted T cells, or PBMCs.

From germline, CDR1 is SNHLY and CDR2 FYNNEI. This CDR3 has 13 residues. V lost 0 bases and J lost 7, with 6 bases in between. The source is a woman in her sixties or seventies with acute or convalescent COVID-19. Sequenced input: peripheral blood. V is TRBV2 and J is TRBJ2-2; D possibly corresponds to TRBD2 (6 bases). CDR3: CASSEARGGELFF. The CDR3 DNA follows: TGTGCCAGCAGTGAAGCGCGGGGCGGGGAGCTGTTTTTT.